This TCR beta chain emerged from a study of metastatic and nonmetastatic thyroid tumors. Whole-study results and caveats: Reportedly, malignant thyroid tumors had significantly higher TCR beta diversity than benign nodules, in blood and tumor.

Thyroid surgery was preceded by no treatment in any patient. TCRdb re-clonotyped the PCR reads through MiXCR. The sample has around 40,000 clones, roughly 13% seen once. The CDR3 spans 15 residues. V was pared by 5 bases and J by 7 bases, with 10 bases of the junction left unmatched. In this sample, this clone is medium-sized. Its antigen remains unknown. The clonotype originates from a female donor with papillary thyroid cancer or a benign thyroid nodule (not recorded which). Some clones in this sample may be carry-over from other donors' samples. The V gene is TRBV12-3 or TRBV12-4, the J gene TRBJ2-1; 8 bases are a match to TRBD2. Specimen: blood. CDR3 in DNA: TGTGCCAGCAGTCGAACTAGCGGTACCACTAATGAGCAGTTCTTC. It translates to CASSRTSGTTNEQFF.